These T cell receptor beta chains were read from a single sample in a study of OX40 agonist ivuxolimab in advanced cancers. The method was immunoSEQ multiplex PCR; TCRdb's version includes in-frame clones alone and lacks a portion of them. The sample lists around 34,000 clones, more than 70% occurring once. The starting material was CD4+ or CD8+ T cells sorted from blood, obtained in a trial of the OX40 agonist ivuxolimab. These receptors were collected from an adult with an advanced solid tumor such as melanoma, head and neck, liver or kidney cancer. The CDR3 runs from the conserved cysteine through the conserved F or W. A D gene is named only where the DNA matches it firmly. Size tells how often a clone was seen (once, few, many) or the class of an expanded clone, and some rows leave it out.

j_gene	abundance	v_gene	d_gene	len	CDR3nt	CDR3aa
TRBJ2-5	NA	TRBV4-1	NA	14	TGCGCCAGCAGCCACGTCGGGGTTGGGGAGACCCAGTACTTC	CASSHVGVGETQYF
TRBJ2-5	NA	TRBV27	TRBD1	13	TGTGCCAGCAGGGACAGGGCCCAAGAGACCCAGTACTTC	CASRDRAQETQYF
TRBJ2-2	NA	TRBV16	NA	15	TGTGCCAGCAGCCAGGCGGACGTCTACACCGGGGAGCTGTTTTTT	CASSQADVYTGELFF
TRBJ1-5	NA	TRBV6-1	TRBD1	18	TGTGCCAGCAGTGAAGAAGGCTTGGGCAGGGGGCTTTACCAGCCCCAGCATTTT	CASSEEGLGRGLYQPQHF
TRBJ2-1	NA	TRBV6-5	TRBD1	14	TGTGCCAGCAGTTTGGGACAGGGGGCCGCTGAGCAGTTCTTC	CASSLGQGAAEQFF
TRBJ2-1	NA	TRBV10-1	NA	18	TGCGCCAGCAGTGAGCACCCGGGCCACTTAGAGGTGGACAATGAGCAGTTCTTC	CASSEHPGHLEVDNEQFF
TRBJ1-3	NA	TRBV2	NA	15	TGTGCCAGCAGTGAAGACGGACACTCTGGAAACACCATATATTTT	CASSEDGHSGNTIYF
TRBJ2-2	NA	TRBV5-6	TRBD2	19	TGTGCCAGCAGCCTTACCCCCTATCTAGCGGGGGGACCCCCCGGGGAGCTGTTTTTT	CASSLTPYLAGGPPGELFF
TRBJ2-1	NA	TRBV19	TRBD2	19	TGTGCCAGTAGTATAGCCGCGGGACTAGCGGGAGGTTCGTACAATGAGCAGTTCTTC	CASSIAAGLAGGSYNEQFF
TRBJ2-7	NA	TRBV10-3	NA	11	TGTGCCATCAGGGAATACTACGAGCAGTACTTC	CAIREYYEQYF
TRBJ2-1	NA	TRBV19	NA	15	TGTGCCAGTAGCCCCTGGGGGGCAGCCTACAATGAGCAGTTCTTC	CASSPWGAAYNEQFF
TRBJ2-7	NA	TRBV12-5	NA	11	TGTGCTAGCGGGACCTCCTACGAGCAGTACTTC	CASGTSYEQYF
TRBJ2-1	once	TRBV5-4	NA	16	TGTGCCAGCAGCTTGGTGCCTCAGAGCTCCTACAATGAGCAGTTCTTC	CASSLVPQSSYNEQFF